This record concerns one T cell receptor (beta chain) sequence. As originally analysed: It was from reference gene primer amplification that nucleated cell counts were estimated. Only in-frame clones appear in the TCRdb table, and some are missing; sequencing was by immunoSEQ multiplex PCR. V and J calls plus clone size are reproduced from that table; the DNA served to infer D and trimming. The table lists 95,000 to 100,000 clones, roughly nine tenths of them singletons. With 0 bases removed from V and 3 bases from J, the gap between germline ends came to 15 bases. The CDR3 totals 17 residues. Germline CDR1 and CDR2: MDHEN and SYDVKM. These data originate in a study of blood T cell repertoires in COVID-19. Across the whole study: The samples span acute and convalescent COVID-19 from the United States, Italy and Spain. PBMCs, B-cell-depleted T cells, or T cells provided the cDNA or gDNA that made up the material.

This sequence was found in a man in his fifties or sixties with acute or convalescent COVID-19. The source material was peripheral blood. The chain has TRBV28 and TRBJ1-5; no reliable D call. The CDR3 region is CASSLWGATRPNQPQHF. CDR3 DNA sequence: TGTGCCAGCAGTTTATGGGGTGCGACAAGGCCCAATCAGCCCCAGCATTTT.